The 29 T cell receptor beta chains reported below all come from one sample, sequenced in a study of control samples from healthy donors and cancer patients. The table came from immunoSEQ multiplex PCR; TCRdb's copy has only in-frame clones and leaves some out. The sample consists of about 31,000 clones, approximately 93% of them appearing once. The specimen sequenced was blood. Receptor source: a man aged 55-75 years in good health.

This clone occurred once. The chain links TRBV21-1 to TRBJ2-7; TRBD1 reflects the table's D call only, with no check against the DNA. TRBV21-1 is flagged as a pseudogene. The CDR3 loop spans 18 amino acids. CDR3 residues: CASSNRDRAPPSSYEQYF. The CDR3 region has the DNA TGTGCCAGCAGCAATAGGGACAGGGCCCCCCCTAGCTCCTACGAGCAGTACTTC.

This chain links TRBV19 with TRBJ2-6; 10 bases agree with TRBD1. From germline, CDR1 is LNHDA and CDR2 SQIVND (reference sequence). V dropped 6 bases and J dropped 0; count of bases not matched to a gene: 17. The CDR3 contains 21 residues. Here the CDR3 reads CASRRSGTGVDWGSGANVLTF. The CDR3 nucleotides are TGTGCCAGTAGGCGCTCCGGGACAGGGGTTGATTGGGGCTCTGGGGCCAACGTCCTGACTTTC. The full variable domain, completed using reference TRBV19 and TRBJ2-6, is DGGITQSPKYLFRKEGQNVTLSCEQNLNHDAMYWYRQDPGQGLRLIYYSQIVNDFQKGDIAEGYSVSREKKESFPLTVTSAQKNPTAFYLCASRRSGTGVDWGSGANVLTFGAGSRLTVL.

The rearrangement uses TRBV19 and TRBJ2-7; TRBD2 agrees at 11 bases. V lost 5 bases to trimming and J lost 2 bases; unmatched junction nucleotides: 5. Germline CDR1 is LNHDA and CDR2 is SQIVND (reference sequence). The CDR3 contains 15 residues. This chain's CDR3 is CASSWASGGTYEQYF. The CDR3 DNA sequence: TGTGCCAGTAGTTGGGCTAGCGGGGGGACCTACGAGCAGTACTTC.

The chain combines TRBV24-1 with TRBJ1-2, with a possible D match to TRBD1 (5 bases). CDR1 KGHDR and CDR2 SFDVKD come from the germline V gene. The CDR3 extends over 14 amino acids. V was shortened by 3 bases and J by 5 bases, with 12 bases between the two germline ends. CDR3 sequence: CATSDGGEIYGYTF. CDR3 sequence (DNA): TGTGCCACCAGTGATGGGGGGGAGATATATGGCTACACCTTC.

The chain carries TRBV5-8 and TRBJ1-4, with a possible D match to TRBD1 (5 bases). CDR1 SGHTS and CDR2 YDEGEE come from the germline V gene. The CDR3 extends over 16 amino acids. Trimming removed 3 bases at V and 4 bases at J, with 16 bases between. The CDR3 spells CASSYGGGTLNEKLFF. In DNA, the CDR3 is TGTGCCAGCAGCTACGGGGGGGGAACCCTTAATGAAAAACTGTTTTTT.

The genes are TRBV11-2 and TRBJ1-2; 8 bases match TRBD1. Trimming cost V 4 bases and J 10 bases; bases outside gene matches: 17. This CDR3 is 16 amino acids long. In germline, CDR1 is SGHAT, CDR2 FQNNGV. CDR3 DNA: TGTGCCAGCAGCTCCTACGGTTCGAACAGGGGGAATTCCTACACCTTC. Amino acids: CASSSYGSNRGNSYTF.

The chain has TRBV6-5 and TRBJ2-2, with D uncertain. The germline V gene has CDR1 MNHEY and CDR2 SVGAGI. Trimming removed 7 bases from V and 7 bases from J, with 7 bases in between. The CDR3 is made up of 11 amino acids. CDR3 nucleotide sequence: TGTGCCAGCACCCGAAACGGGGAGCTGTTTTTT. Residues: CASTRNGELFF.

V usage is TRBV6-2 or TRBV6-3 and J usage is TRBJ1-5; D remains ambiguous. CDR1 and CDR2 (germline): MNHEY, SVGEGT. Trimming stripped 2 bases from V and 4 bases from J, with 15 bases between. This CDR3 region has 16 residues. The CDR3 coding sequence is TGTGCCAGCAGTTACAAGAGGCAGAGTTTTAATCAGCCCCAGCATTTT. Its translation is CASSYKRQSFNQPQHF.

The CDR3 DNA reads TGTGCCAGCAGCTTCGGGACAGGGGTTAATGAAAAACTGTTTTTT. It translates to CASSFGTGVNEKLFF. The V gene is TRBV9, the J gene TRBJ1-4, with 10 bases identical to TRBD1. CDR3 length equals 15 residues. V dropped 4 bases and J dropped 4; count of bases not matched to a gene: 4. Germline CDR1 and CDR2: SGDLS and YYNGEE.

This clone was seen just once. The V and J genes are TRBV6-5 and TRBJ1-3; TRBD1 is a possible D gene (5 bases). The V end lost 6 bases, the J end lost 1 base, and 13 bases lay between the germline ends. CDR3 length equals 15 residues. Looked up from germline, CDR1 is MNHEY and CDR2 is SVGAGI. As DNA, the CDR3 is TGTGCCAGCAGCCGCGGAGGGACTTCTGGAAACACCATATATTTT. Protein sequence: CASSRGGTSGNTIYF.

The genes are TRBV28 and TRBJ1-5; 7 bases align to TRBD1. The germline V gene encodes CDR1 MDHEN and CDR2 SYDVKM. The CDR3 is 14 residues long. V lost 6 bases, J lost 7 bases, and 9 bases stayed unmatched. As DNA, the CDR3 is TGTGCCAGCAGAAACAGGGGTTCAAAACAGCCCCAGCATTTT. Translating it yields CASRNRGSKQPQHF.

The chain carries TRBV19 and TRBJ1-4; D remains ambiguous. The CDR3 covers 14 residues. In germline, CDR1 is LNHDA, CDR2 SQIVND (reference sequence). Trimming took 6 bases from V and 3 from J, leaving 11 bases between them. Written as DNA, the CDR3 is TGTGCCAGTAGCGGATGGGAGGCTAATGAAAAACTGTTTTTT. It encodes CASSGWEANEKLFF.

This sequence joins TRBV19 and TRBJ1-2; the D is unclear. Between the trimmed V and J ends, which lost 3 bases and 2 bases, there was a span of 7 bases. Germline CDR1 and CDR2: LNHDA and SQIVND (reference sequence). This CDR3 has 13 amino acids. For the CDR3, the DNA is TGTGCCAGTAGTATGGTGGGGAACTATGGCTACACCTTC. It yields the protein CASSMVGNYGYTF.

This clone was detected once. The chain carries TRBV7-9 and TRBJ2-3; possibly TRBD1 for D (6 bases). The CDR3 has 16 residues. V lost 5 bases, J lost 3 bases, and 18 bases lay in between. The germline CDR1 and CDR2 sequences are SEHNR and FQNEAQ (reference sequence). The CDR3 is CASSPTGTKHTDTQYF. In DNA, the CDR3 is TGTGCCAGCAGCCCAACCGGGACAAAGCATACAGATACGCAGTATTTT.

The gene calls are TRBV18 and TRBJ2-1; the D call may be TRBD1 or TRBD2 (5 bases each). Germline V gives CDR1 KGHSH, CDR2 LQKENI. CDR3 length: 13 amino acids. Trimming took 0 bases from V and 8 from J, leaving 8 bases between them. Here the CDR3 reads CASSPPLGDEQFF. The DNA for the CDR3 is TGTGCCAGCTCACCACCGCTGGGGGATGAGCAGTTCTTC.

The chain recombines TRBV19 with TRBJ2-5; 7 nucleotides align to TRBD1. Germline V gene data show CDR1 as LNHDA and CDR2 as SQIVND (reference sequence). The CDR3 runs 13 residues. Trimming removed 5 bases from V and 7 bases from J; junction bases left unmatched: 7. CDR3 sequence reads: CASSSTGRGTQYF. The CDR3 region has the DNA TGTGCCAGTAGTTCGACAGGGCGCGGGACCCAGTACTTC.

This chain uses TRBV19 with TRBJ2-3; 7 bases agree with TRBD1. Trimming removed 3 bases from V and 6 bases from J; junction bases left unmatched: 12. Germline values: CDR1 LNHDA, CDR2 SQIVND (reference sequence). CDR3 length equals 16 residues. The CDR3 coding sequence is TGTGCCAGTAGTATTGCCGGGACAGCGGCTATGGATACGCAGTATTTT. This gives the protein CASSIAGTAAMDTQYF.

The chain combines TRBV6-2 or TRBV6-3 with TRBJ1-5; 7 bases agree with TRBD1. Losses at the gene ends were 2 bases for V and 5 bases for J; bases not matched to a gene: 9. From germline, CDR1 is MNHEY and CDR2 SVGEGT. The CDR3 spans 16 residues. In nucleotides, the CDR3 is TGTGCCAGCAGTTACCGTGGGACAGCGGCCGATCAGCCCCAGCATTTT. As protein: CASSYRGTAADQPQHF.

This chain joins TRBV10-3 and TRBJ2-7, with D maybe TRBD2 (6 bases). V shed 3 bases and J shed 1 base, with 10 bases lying between them. Germline CDR1 reads ENHRY; CDR2 reads SYGVKD. There are 14 residues in the CDR3. CDR3 residues: CAISDGTGSYEQYF. CDR3 sequence (DNA): TGTGCCATCAGTGACGGGACTGGATCCTACGAGCAGTACTTC.

This chain links TRBV27 with TRBJ1-2, with D uncertain. The length of the CDR3 is 17 residues. Trimming took 6 bases from V and 4 from J, leaving 24 bases between them. Germline V lookup: CDR1 MNHEY, CDR2 SMNVEV (reference sequence). CDR3 loop: CASRNPDTALSRYGYTF. CDR3 sequence (DNA): TGTGCCAGCAGAAATCCGGATACAGCCCTATCCCGCTATGGCTACACCTTC.

V is TRBV19 and J is TRBJ1-1; D gene unclear. The germline V and J ends were trimmed by 3 bases and 1 base, with 9 bases remaining between them. The CDR3 runs 14 residues. Germline-derived CDR1 and CDR2 are LNHDA and SQIVND (reference sequence). CDR3 bases: TGTGCCAGTAGTATTAGACATACGAACACTGAAGCTTTCTTT. Protein product: CASSIRHTNTEAFF.

The chain joins TRBV6-5 to TRBJ1-1, with a weak D call TRBD1 (6 bases). This CDR3 is built from 15 residues. In germline, CDR1 is MNHEY, CDR2 SVGAGI. Trimming took off 6 bases at V and 1 base at J, with 15 bases between the two ends. This CDR3 is CASSPLPRGNTEAFF. Here the CDR3 DNA reads TGTGCCAGCAGCCCCCTACCCAGGGGGAACACTGAAGCTTTCTTT.

The gene calls are TRBV27 and TRBJ1-2; tentatively, D is TRBD1 (6 bases). The V and J ends lost 7 bases and 2 bases respectively, with 17 bases between them. Germline V gene data show CDR1 as MNHEY and CDR2 as SMNVEV (reference sequence). The CDR3 consists of 15 residues. The CDR3 spells CASTDYPTGNYGYTF. The CDR3 DNA is TGTGCCAGCACCGACTACCCTACAGGGAACTATGGCTACACCTTC.

The V and J genes are TRBV11-2 and TRBJ1-4; a possible D gene is TRBD1 (6 bases). Trimming removed 4 bases at V and 6 bases at J, with 12 bases between. Germline V gene lookup returns CDR1 SGHAT and CDR2 FQNNGV. The CDR3 is 14 residues long. The CDR3 region has the DNA TGTGCCAGCAGCTACCGAGGGGGGGATGAAAAACTGTTTTTT. Its protein product is CASSYRGGDEKLFF.

The chain uses TRBV7-3 and TRBJ1-1; 7 bases fit TRBD1. The CDR3 spans 13 residues. CDR1 is SGHTA and CDR2 is FQGTGA in the germline V gene. The V and J ends lost 1 base and 6 bases, in that order; junction bases with no gene match: 2. The CDR3 DNA reads as TGTGCCAGCAGCTTAAGCCAGGGGGCTGAAGCTTTCTTT. This codes for CASSLSQGAEAFF.

J is TRBJ2-1 and V is TRBV7-2; 8 bases are shared with TRBD2. CDR1 is SGHTA, CDR2 FQGNSA, per germline. The V segment lost 1 base and the J segment 7 bases; nucleotides outside the gene matches: 6. The CDR3 totals 15 residues. The CDR3 region has the DNA TGTGCCAGCAGCTTAGATCCGGGGGGGCAGAATGAGCAGTTCTTC. Its protein product is CASSLDPGGQNEQFF.

This chain connects TRBV11-2 to TRBJ1-1, with TRBD1 identical over 10 bases. The CDR3 contains 18 residues. The V gene end was trimmed by 1 base and the J gene end by 4 bases; junction bases not matched to a gene: 12. CDR1 SGHAT and CDR2 FQNNGV come from the germline V gene. The CDR3: CASSLGHRQGAWGTEAFF. CDR3 bases: TGTGCCAGCAGCTTAGGCCACAGACAGGGGGCATGGGGCACTGAAGCTTTCTTT.

The rearrangement uses TRBV7-2 and TRBJ2-1, with unresolved D. CDR3 size: 15 residues. Germline V gene sequence: CDR1 SGHTA, CDR2 FQGNSA. Trimming left V 5 bases short and J 7 bases short, with 18 bases between. The CDR3 DNA reads as TGTGCCAGCAGCCCGCCGTGGGATGGGAAGAATGAGCAGTTCTTC. It translates to CASSPPWDGKNEQFF. Variable domain in full (rest from reference TRBV7-2 and TRBJ2-1): GAGVSQSPSNKVTEKGKDVELRCDPISGHTALYWYRQSLGQGLEFLIYFQGNSAPDKSGLPSDRFSAERTGGSVSTLTIQRTQQEDSAVYLCASSPPWDGKNEQFFGPGTRLTVL.

The gene calls are TRBV24-1 and TRBJ2-3; D is undetermined. With 5 bases removed from V and 2 bases from J, the gap between germline ends came to 7 bases. The CDR3 is 13 amino acids. Germline CDR1 and CDR2: KGHDR and SFDVKD. Here the CDR3 DNA reads TGTGCCACCAGTGTGGGTCACACAGATACGCAGTATTTT. It is translated as CATSVGHTDTQYF.